A single sample gave rise to the 29 T cell receptor beta chains below, sequenced in a study of OX40 agonist ivuxolimab in advanced cancers. The library was prepared using the immunoSEQ multiplex PCR assay. Imported from immuneACCESS, the table was reduced by TCRdb to in-frame sequences with V and J called. These copies leave out some clones; in studies compared against another copy, an unresolved V gene accounts for under half, and the cause of the remainder is not known. For this sample the table gives some 64,000 clones, of which 91% were detected only once. The ten largest make up approximately 5.2% of the sample. The sample was CD4+ or CD8+ T cells sorted from blood, taken in a trial of the OX40 agonist ivuxolimab. Source of these receptors: an adult with an advanced solid tumor such as melanoma, head and neck, liver or kidney cancer.

As DNA, the CDR3 is TGCGCCAGCAGCCCTCGGACGAACACTGAAGCTTTCTTT. This gives the protein CASSPRTNTEAFF. J is TRBJ1-1 and V is TRBV5-1; D not resolved. V was shortened by 4 bases and J by 1 base, with 8 bases between the two germline ends. The germline V gene encodes CDR1 SGHRS and CDR2 YFSETQ. The length of the CDR3 is 13 residues.

The rearrangement links TRBV30 to TRBJ1-6; D is possibly TRBD1 (5 bases). Germline-derived CDR1 and CDR2 are GTSNPN and SVGIG (reference sequence). Trimming removed 0 bases at V and 14 bases at J, with 11 bases between. CDR3 length: 12 residues. CDR3 loop: CAWSVGTSALHF. The CDR3 nucleotides are TGTGCCTGGAGTGTCGGGACCTCGGCCCTCCACTTT. Drawing the rest from reference TRBV30 and TRBJ1-6, the complete variable domain is SQTIHQWPATLVQPVGSPLSLECTVEGTSNPNLYWYRQAAGRGLQLLFYSVGIGQISSEVPQNLSASRPQDRQFILSSKKLLLSDSGFYLCAWSVGTSALHFGNGTRLTVT.

This chain joins TRBV21-1 and TRBJ1-2; TRBD1, the table's D call, lacks a check against the DNA. TRBV21-1 is a listed pseudogene. This CDR3 is 15 amino acids long. CDR3 loop: CASSKGDRVMATFTF. The CDR3 DNA reads as TGTGCCAGCAGCAAAGGAGACAGGGTTATGGCTACATTCACCTTC.

This chain connects TRBV2 to TRBJ2-5; 8 bases map to TRBD1. V shed 6 bases, J shed 2 bases, and the junction held 11 bases outside the gene matches. The V gene's germline CDR1 is SNHLY and CDR2 FYNNEI. There are 16 residues in the CDR3. The CDR3 reads CASRDGTGWGQETQYF. The DNA of the CDR3 is TGTGCCAGCAGAGATGGGACAGGTTGGGGACAAGAGACCCAGTACTTC.

The chain recombines TRBV6-5 with TRBJ2-1; tentative D call: TRBD2 (6 bases). The CDR3 runs to 15 residues. The V end was cut by 7 bases, the J end by 6 bases, with 19 bases between. Germline assignment: CDR1 MNHEY and CDR2 SVGAGI. CDR3 amino acids: CASKPRDFSPNEQFF. The CDR3 DNA is TGTGCCAGCAAACCCCGGGACTTCTCCCCCAATGAGCAGTTCTTC.

CDR3 residues: CASTDRDRGGEQYF. The CDR3 nucleotides are TGCGCCAGCACCGACCGGGACAGGGGTGGAGAGCAGTACTTC. V and J are TRBV4-1 and TRBJ2-7; 10 positions agree with TRBD1. Looked up from germline, CDR1 is MGHRA and CDR2 is YSYEKL. The CDR3 is made up of 14 amino acids. The V segment lost 7 bases and the J segment 7 bases; nucleotides outside the gene matches: 10.

The chain links TRBV28 to TRBJ2-7; 7 nucleotides agree with TRBD2. V dropped 6 bases and J dropped 8; count of bases not matched to a gene: 10. CDR1 and CDR2 from the germline V gene are MDHEN and SYDVKM. CDR3 size: 13 residues. This chain's CDR3 is CASSPGRTTKQYF. The CDR3 DNA is TGTGCCAGCAGCCCCGGGAGGACAACCAAGCAGTACTTC.

The chain couples TRBV28 to TRBJ2-2; no definite D call. V was trimmed by 6 bases and J by 0 bases, leaving 14 bases between them. The germline V gene encodes CDR1 MDHEN and CDR2 SYDVKM. This CDR3 spans 16 amino acids. CDR3 loop: CASSRRGPANTGELFF. In DNA form, the CDR3 reads TGTGCCAGCAGCCGGCGCGGCCCGGCGAACACCGGGGAGCTGTTTTTT.

This chain joins TRBV29-1 and TRBJ2-3, with D tentatively TRBD2 (6 bases). The V end lost 4 bases, the J end lost 4 bases, and 12 bases lay between the germline ends. This CDR3 region has 13 residues. Germline CDR1 and CDR2: SQVTM and ANQGSEA. The CDR3 nucleotides read TGCAGCGTTGGAAAGACTAGTTCAGATACGCAGTATTTT. Translated: CSVGKTSSDTQYF.

V and J are TRBV7-9 and TRBJ2-1; D is possibly TRBD2 (6 bases). The germline V and J ends were trimmed by 1 base and 6 bases, with 10 bases remaining between them. Germline V CDR1 and CDR2: SEHNR, FQNEAQ (reference sequence). This CDR3 has 14 amino acids. CDR3 coding DNA: TGTGCCAGCAGCTTAGTTGTGGGGGGCAATGAGCAGTTCTTC. It yields the protein CASSLVVGGNEQFF.

As DNA, the CDR3 is TGCGCCAGCAGCTTACAAGGGATGACTAATGAAAAACTGTTTTTT. Its protein is CASSLQGMTNEKLFF. The V and J genes are TRBV5-1 and TRBJ1-4; D remains unclear. V shed 2 bases and J shed 2 bases, with 10 bases lying between them. The CDR3 has 15 residues. The germline gives CDR1 SGHRS, CDR2 YFSETQ.

This clone was found once. This sequence joins TRBV5-6 and TRBJ2-2; 10 nucleotides agree with TRBD1. Germline V gives CDR1 SGHDT, CDR2 YYEEEE. The CDR3 loop spans 15 amino acids. V was clipped by 3 bases and J by 4 bases; unmatched bases: 3. The DNA of the CDR3 is TGTGCCAGCAGCTGGGGACAGGGGAGCACCGGGGAGCTGTTTTTT. It is translated as CASSWGQGSTGELFF.

DNA for the CDR3: TGTGCCATCAGCAAAAACATCGGGGCTAACTATGGCTACACCTTC. Translating it yields CAISKNIGANYGYTF. The chain is built from TRBV10-3 and TRBJ1-2; D call uncertain. CDR3 length equals 15 residues. Germline CDR1 and CDR2: ENHRY and SYGVKD. V dropped 6 bases and J dropped 0 bases, with 14 bases sitting between them.

The rearrangement joins TRBV2 to TRBJ2-2; TRBD2 is a possible D gene (6 bases). Germline CDR1 is SNHLY and CDR2 is FYNNEI. This CDR3 has 17 residues. V was pared by 3 bases and J by 1 base, with 15 bases between. As DNA, the CDR3 is TGTGCCAGCAGTGACGGGCGGCTAGCGAGGAACACCGGGGAGCTGTTTTTT. It codes for CASSDGRLARNTGELFF.

The chain joins TRBV6-1 to TRBJ2-5; 8 nucleotides match TRBD2. CDR1 MNHNS and CDR2 SASEGT come from the germline V gene. This CDR3 is built from 15 residues. The trim removed 5 bases at V and 5 bases at J, leaving 10 bases unmatched. The DNA of the CDR3 is TGTGCCAGCAGTCCGGGACTAGTAAGTCGGGAGACCCAGTACTTC. Its protein is CASSPGLVSRETQYF.

J is TRBJ1-4 and V is TRBV2; D is possibly TRBD1 (5 bases). From germline, CDR1 is SNHLY and CDR2 FYNNEI. The CDR3 spans 14 residues. V dropped 7 bases and J dropped 0 bases, with 9 bases sitting between them. The DNA of the CDR3 is TGTGCCAGCACGACAGTCGCAACTAATGAAAAACTGTTTTTT. Encoded protein: CASTTVATNEKLFF.

The chain carries TRBV19 and TRBJ2-7; possible D gene TRBD2, 6 bases. In germline, CDR1 is LNHDA, CDR2 SQIVND (reference sequence). The CDR3 is 13 amino acids. The V end was cut by 5 bases, the J end by 3 bases, with 11 bases between. The CDR3 loop is CASSRGGDYEQYF. CDR3 coding DNA: TGTGCCAGTAGTCGGGGCGGGGACTACGAGCAGTACTTC.

This chain joins TRBV30 and TRBJ2-7, with 8 positions matching TRBD1. The CDR3 has 14 amino acids. CDR1 GTSNPN and CDR2 SVGIG come from the germline V gene (reference sequence). Losses at the gene ends were 0 bases for V and 8 bases for J; bases not matched to a gene: 9. The CDR3 nucleotides read TGTGCCTGGAGTGTACCCGCCAGGGGGCAGAAGCAGTACTTC. It is translated as CAWSVPARGQKQYF.

The chain employs TRBV6-6 and TRBJ1-1; perhaps TRBD1 as D (6 bases). V shed 2 bases and J shed 3 bases, with 16 bases lying between them. CDR3 size: 16 residues. Germline CDR1 and CDR2: MNHNY and SVGAGI (reference sequence). This CDR3 reads CASSYGGAGHYTEAFF. The CDR3 DNA follows: TGTGCCAGCAGTTACGGGGGGGCAGGGCATTACACTGAAGCTTTCTTT.

The DNA of the CDR3 is TGTGCCAGTAGTATGGGACTAGCGTTGATGGGCGAGCAGTACTTC. Protein product: CASSMGLALMGEQYF. This rearrangement joins TRBV19 to TRBJ2-7; 10 nucleotides line up with TRBD2. Germline V lookup: CDR1 LNHDA, CDR2 SQIVND (reference sequence). The junction had 8 bases not matched to a gene; V was cut back by 3 bases and J by 6 bases. The CDR3 covers 15 residues.

This clone is a singleton in its sample. V usage is TRBV5-4 and J usage is TRBJ2-5; no clear D gene. The J call may not be correct, given that the DNA end is closer to TRBJ2-7. Germline CDR1 reads SGHNT; CDR2 reads YYREEE (reference sequence). CDR3 length: 11 amino acids. CDR3 in DNA: TGTGCCAGCACCGATCAGTACGAGCAGTACTTC. This translates into CASTDQYEQYF.

CDR3 amino acids: CASSFRGPQYSNQPQHF. The CDR3, as DNA: TGTGCCAGCAGTTTCAGGGGCCCGCAGTATAGCAATCAGCCCCAGCATTTT. The chain links TRBV27 to TRBJ1-5, with D possibly matching TRBD1 (6 bases). Trimming took off 3 bases at V and 0 bases at J, with 15 bases between the two ends. This CDR3 spans 17 amino acids. Looked up from germline, CDR1 is MNHEY and CDR2 is SMNVEV (reference sequence).

The chain is built from TRBV28 and TRBJ1-4, with D maybe TRBD1 (5 bases). This CDR3 region has 16 residues. CDR1 and CDR2 (germline): MDHEN, SYDVKM. V was shortened by 3 bases and J by 4 bases, with 15 bases between the two germline ends. The CDR3 region is CASSLNQGMGNEKLFF. The CDR3 DNA is TGTGCCAGCAGTTTGAATCAGGGCATGGGTAATGAAAAACTGTTTTTT.

V gene TRBV23-1 combines with J gene TRBJ1-5; perhaps TRBD1 as D (5 bases). TRBV23-1 is marked as an open reading frame, function uncertain. The CDR3 is made up of 17 amino acids. Trimming removed 6 bases at V and 5 bases at J, with 23 bases between. The CDR3 loop is CASSPPTVSPTYQPQHF. CDR3 in DNA: TGCGCCAGCAGCCCCCCGACAGTTTCCCCCACTTATCAGCCCCAGCATTTT.

The V and J genes are TRBV28 and TRBJ2-7; no clear D. The length of the CDR3 is 12 residues. Trimming stripped 5 bases from V and 4 bases from J, with 9 bases between. Germline loops: CDR1 MDHEN, CDR2 SYDVKM. Written as DNA, the CDR3 is TGTGCCAGCAGTCCAAGGGTTTACGAGCAGTACTTC. This codes for CASSPRVYEQYF.

V gene TRBV20-1 combines with J gene TRBJ1-1; no definite D call. CDR1 is DFQATT, CDR2 SNEGSKA, per germline (reference sequence). The germline V and J ends were trimmed by 7 bases and 2 bases, with 5 bases remaining between them. The CDR3 has 10 residues. In DNA form, the CDR3 reads TGCAGTGTCCCTAACACTGAAGCTTTCTTT. It codes for CSVPNTEAFF.

The CDR3 DNA reads TGTGCCAGCAGTTTTTTAGGGGTTTTTGCTGGGCAGTACTTC. Its translation is CASSFLGVFAGQYF. The V call is TRBV28, the J call TRBJ2-7, with D maybe TRBD1 (5 bases). Trimming removed 3 bases at V and 9 bases at J, with 18 bases between. Germline assignment: CDR1 MDHEN and CDR2 SYDVKM. This CDR3 has 14 amino acids.

This clone was detected a few times. For the CDR3, the DNA is TGTGCCAGCAGTGTCACACAGAACACCGGGGAGCTGTTTTTT. Amino acid sequence: CASSVTQNTGELFF. V and J are TRBV27 and TRBJ2-2; D is undetermined. Germline assignment: CDR1 MNHEY and CDR2 SMNVEV (reference sequence). CDR3 size: 14 residues. V was trimmed by 5 bases and J by 1 base, leaving 8 bases between them.

This chain uses TRBV28 with TRBJ2-6; D ambiguous. This CDR3 region has 13 residues. With 4 bases removed from V and 2 bases from J, the gap between germline ends came to 3 bases. In germline, CDR1 is MDHEN, CDR2 SYDVKM. In DNA, the CDR3 is TGTGCCAGCAGTTACGCTGGGGCCAACGTCCTGACTTTC. It specifies CASSYAGANVLTF.